The 10 T cell receptor beta chains given below trace back to one sample, sequenced in a study of cytomegalovirus exposure and HLA in healthy donors. PCR employed 60 Vbeta and 13 Jbeta primers. Sequenced by immunoSEQ multiplex PCR; TCRdb stores in-frame clones only, minus some. The repertoire holds around 97,000 clones, with 65% to 85% as singletons. Sequenced sample: PBMCs. The receptors were sampled from a man over 45 in good health and CMV-seropositive.

The chain recombines TRBV7-2 with TRBJ2-5, with D possibly matching TRBD1 (5 bases). The V end was cut by 3 bases, the J end by 5 bases, with 16 bases between. CDR3 length: 15 amino acids. CDR1 SGHTA and CDR2 FQGNSA come from the germline V gene. The CDR3 region has the DNA TGTGCCAGCAGCTTGACAGTACAACATGGGGAGACCCAGTACTTC. Its translation: CASSLTVQHGETQYF.

This chain connects TRBV2 to TRBJ2-5, with D maybe TRBD2 (7 bases). Trimming left V 2 bases short and J 5 bases short, with 12 bases between. Germline values: CDR1 SNHLY, CDR2 FYNNEI. The CDR3 loop spans 14 amino acids. CDR3 protein: CASSEKGRGETQYF. CDR3 in DNA: TGTGCCAGCAGTGAAAAAGGGAGGGGGGAGACCCAGTACTTC.

The chain uses TRBV4-1 and TRBJ2-3, with D possibly matching TRBD2 (6 bases). The CDR3 runs to 14 residues. V was pared by 4 bases and J by 4 bases, with 12 bases between. The germline gives CDR1 MGHRA, CDR2 YSYEKL. DNA of the CDR3: TGCGCCAGCAGCCTCGGGACTCCTCCAGATACGCAGTATTTT. As protein: CASSLGTPPDTQYF.

The V gene is TRBV10-3, the J gene TRBJ2-7; TRBD1 might be the D (6 bases). This CDR3 is 14 amino acids long. CDR1 and CDR2 from the germline V gene are ENHRY and SYGVKD. The V end lost 2 bases, the J end lost 2 bases, and 10 bases lay between the germline ends. CDR3 amino acids: CAISESHRAYEQYF. Written as DNA, the CDR3 is TGTGCCATCAGTGAGAGTCACAGGGCCTACGAGCAGTACTTC.

The rearrangement uses TRBV6-5 and TRBJ1-1; the D is unclear. The V gene's germline CDR1 is MNHEY and CDR2 SVGAGI. CDR3 length: 13 amino acids. Trimming removed 2 bases at V and 0 bases at J, with 4 bases between. For the CDR3, the DNA is TGTGCCAGCAGTTACGACATGAACACTGAAGCTTTCTTT. Encoded protein: CASSYDMNTEAFF.

The sample holds a few counts of this clone. The chain has TRBV19 and TRBJ2-2; a possible D gene is TRBD2 (5 bases). The CDR3 runs 14 residues. Trimming removed 7 bases from V and 8 bases from J, with 17 bases in between. Germline V gives CDR1 LNHDA, CDR2 SQIVND (reference sequence). CDR3 coding DNA: TGTGCCAGTACCCAGTGGGTGGAGGCGGGGGAGCTGTTTTTT. Translating it yields CASTQWVEAGELFF.

The rearrangement joins TRBV6-1 to TRBJ2-7; 10 bases map to TRBD2. Germline V CDR1 and CDR2: MNHNS, SASEGT. This CDR3 spans 15 amino acids. V dropped 6 bases and J dropped 3; count of bases not matched to a gene: 8. CDR3: CASSAGTSANYEQYF. CDR3 DNA: TGTGCCAGCAGCGCCGGGACTAGCGCAAACTACGAGCAGTACTTC.

As DNA, the CDR3 is TGTGCCAGCAGCCAGGGGGACAGGGGGGAACAAGAGACCCAGTACTTC. It specifies CASSQGDRGEQETQYF. This chain connects TRBV14 to TRBJ2-5, with TRBD1 identical over 11 bases. The CDR3 runs 16 residues. Germline V gene data show CDR1 as SGHDN and CDR2 as FVKESK. The trim removed 3 bases at V and 2 bases at J, leaving 5 bases unmatched.

This clone was picked up one time. The chain employs TRBV11-3 and TRBJ2-1; 7 bases align to TRBD2. Germline loops: CDR1 SGHNT, CDR2 YENEEA. The CDR3 runs to 17 residues. With 3 bases clipped from V and 0 bases from J, the junction kept 8 bases outside the gene matches. This CDR3 reads CASSLRSGTSSYNEQFF. Here the CDR3 DNA reads TGTGCCAGCAGCTTGAGAAGCGGGACGAGCTCCTACAATGAGCAGTTCTTC. Full variable domain (outside the CDR3, taken from reference TRBV11-3 and TRBJ2-1): EAGVVQSPRYKIIEKKQPVAFWCNPISGHNTLYWYLQNLGQGPELLIRYENEEAVDDSQLPKDRFSAERLKGVDSTLKIQPAELGDSAVYLCASSLRSGTSSYNEQFFGPGTRLTVL.

V gene TRBV14 combines with J gene TRBJ2-7; tentatively, D is TRBD2 (6 bases). CDR1 is SGHDN and CDR2 is FVKESK in the germline V gene. CDR3 length equals 14 residues. V lost 8 bases and J lost 3, with 17 bases in between. CDR3 sequence (DNA): TGTGCCAGCGCTGTTGGGCGGGGTTTCTACGAGCAGTACTTC. Amino acids: CASAVGRGFYEQYF.